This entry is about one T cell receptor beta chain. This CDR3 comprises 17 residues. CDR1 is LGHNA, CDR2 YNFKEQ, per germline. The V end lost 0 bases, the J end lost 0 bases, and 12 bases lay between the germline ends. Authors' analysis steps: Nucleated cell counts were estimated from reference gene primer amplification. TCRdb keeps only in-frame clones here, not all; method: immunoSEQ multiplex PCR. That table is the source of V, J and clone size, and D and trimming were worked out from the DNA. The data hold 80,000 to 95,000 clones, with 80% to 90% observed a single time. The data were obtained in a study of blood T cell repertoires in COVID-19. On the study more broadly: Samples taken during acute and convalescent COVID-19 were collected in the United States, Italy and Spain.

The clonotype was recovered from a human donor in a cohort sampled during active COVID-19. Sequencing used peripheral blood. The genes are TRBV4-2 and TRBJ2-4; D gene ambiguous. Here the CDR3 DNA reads TGTGCCAGCAGCCAAGATTCCCCCTCGGGAGCCAAAAACATTCAGTACTTC. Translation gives CASSQDSPSGAKNIQYF.